The 28 T cell receptor beta chains below all came from one sample that was sequenced in a study of T cell clonality in common variable immunodeficiency. Study-wide points: Fewer deletions and N-nucleotide insertions were reportedly seen in common variable immunodeficiency TCR beta sequences.

Antigens for these TCRs are unknown. Method: immunoSEQ multiplex PCR; TCRdb's copy keeps in-frame clones and lacks some. The data show just under 20,000 clones, with none appearing a single time. Material: peripheral blood mononuclear cells. Receptor source: a human donor with common variable immunodeficiency.

This clone was observed many times. The CDR3 DNA, read in part, is TGCAGCGTTGAAATTGGGCGGGCGGCCGCCTACAATGAG. Its protein product is CSVEIGRAAAYNE. The full CDR3 is CSVEIGRAAAYNEQFF. The chain uses TRBV29-1 and TRBJ2-1, with a tentative D call TRBD2 (5 bases). The read falls 3 residues short of the CDR3 end, and the missing part is taken from the germline J gene. Per the germline V gene, CDR1 is SQVTM and CDR2 is ANQGSEA. The CDR3 totals 16 residues. V lost 2 bases and J lost 2, with 16 bases in between.

There are many counts of this clone. The read finishes 3 residues shy of the CDR3 end, and the germline J gene is used to complete it. The rearrangement links TRBV11-2 to TRBJ2-5; TRBD1 is a possible D gene (5 bases). Germline CDR1 SGHAT, CDR2 FQNNGV. The CDR3 covers 15 residues. The germline V and J ends were trimmed by 5 bases and 0 bases, with 13 bases remaining between them. The DNA read from the CDR3 is TGTGCCAGCAGCCCTCCCGACAGAGACCAAGAGACC. This encodes CASSPPDRDQET. The whole CDR3 region reads CASSPPDRDQETQYF.

This clone was seen many times. The read ends 3 residues shy of where the CDR3 ends; the end is completed using the germline J gene. This chain joins TRBV30 and TRBJ2-3; 8 nucleotides agree with TRBD2. The germline V gene has CDR1 GTSNPN and CDR2 SVGIG (reference sequence). With 6 bases clipped from V and 4 bases from J, the junction kept 9 bases outside the gene matches. The length of the CDR3 is 14 residues. The CDR3 bases that were read are TGTGCCTGTCCTCCCACGCGGGGGGCAGATACG. It specifies CACPPTRGADT. The CDR3 reads in full as CACPPTRGADTQYF.

For this clone: Read coverage stops 3 residues before the CDR3 terminus; the germline J gene supplies the remainder. The chain uses TRBV7-8 and TRBJ2-7; 11 positions agree with TRBD2. Per the germline V gene, CDR1 is SGHVS and CDR2 is FQNEAQ. With V trimmed by 5 bases and J by 3 bases, 12 bases remained unmatched. This CDR3 comprises 17 residues. The CDR3 here is CASSTGTSGVGFYEQYF. The covered CDR3 bases are TGTGCCAGCAGCACCGGGACTAGCGGCGTTGGATTCTACGAG.

This clone occurred many times. The read ends 3 residues shy of where the CDR3 ends; the end is completed using the germline J gene. This chain connects TRBV19 to TRBJ2-3, with 7 bases fitting TRBD1. V shed 4 bases, J shed 5 bases, and the junction held 0 bases outside the gene matches. CDR3 size: 12 residues. Germline V lookup: CDR1 LNHDA, CDR2 SQIVND (reference sequence). Here the CDR3 reads CASSNRGDTQYF. CDR3 DNA, as far as it was read: TGTGCCAGTAGTAACAGGGGAGATACG.

This clone came up many times. The read finishes 3 residues shy of the CDR3 end, and the germline J gene is used to complete it. The chain joins TRBV2 to TRBJ1-1; 12 bases fit TRBD1. The CDR3 has 15 amino acids. With 4 bases clipped from V and 5 bases from J, the junction kept 5 bases outside the gene matches. In germline, CDR1 is SNHLY, CDR2 FYNNEI. CDR3 bases read: TGTGCCAGCAGTGGGGACAGGGGGCGCGGGACTGAA. This translates into CASSGDRGRGTE. The CDR3 in its entirety is CASSGDRGRGTEAFF.

This clone was seen many times. The CDR3 is cut off 3 residues early in the read; its end comes from the germline J gene. The chain joins TRBV19 to TRBJ1-2; a weak D match, TRBD1 (6 bases). The germline gives CDR1 LNHDA, CDR2 SQIVND (reference sequence). There are 14 residues in the CDR3. Trimming left V 3 bases short and J 2 bases short, with 10 bases between. The part of the CDR3 DNA that was read is TGTGCCAGTAGTATTGACGACAGGAACTATGGC. Its translation is CASSIDDRNYG. The whole CDR3 reads CASSIDDRNYGYTF.

This clone counts as medium-sized. Sequencing ends 3 residues short of the CDR3 end; the germline J gene provides the rest. The same CDR3 is also encoded by other DNA sequences in this sample. The chain carries TRBV11-2 and TRBJ2-1; 11 nucleotides match TRBD2. With 0 bases clipped from V and 7 bases from J, the junction kept 2 bases outside the gene matches. Germline loops: CDR1 SGHAT, CDR2 FQNNGV. The CDR3 loop spans 15 amino acids. This CDR3 is CASSLDRTSGNEQFF. Partial CDR3 DNA: TGTGCCAGCAGCTTAGATCGGACTAGCGGGAATGAG.

About this clone: A far larger clone is one nucleotide away, so this likely arose from a read error. The CDR3 end lies 3 residues beyond the end of the read and is filled in from the germline J gene. The chain uses TRBV30 and TRBJ2-7; 12 nucleotides agree with TRBD2. V lost 1 base and J lost 6; bases outside the gene matches: 4. CDR1 GTSNPN and CDR2 SVGIG come from the germline V gene (reference sequence). The CDR3 extends over 14 amino acids. This CDR3 is CAWSGGLAGFEQYF. The CDR3 DNA, read in part, is TGTGCCTGGAGTGGAGGACTAGCGGGATTCGAG. The full variable domain, with the rest looked up from reference TRBV30 and TRBJ2-7, is SQTIHQWPATLVQPVGSPLSLECTVEGTSNPNLYWYRQAAGRGLQLLFYSVGIGQISSEVPQNLSASRPQDRQFILSSKKLLLSDSGFYLCAWSGGLAGFEQYFGPGTRLTVT.

This clone came up many times. CDR3 loop: CASSPTGTGAHEQYF. Partial CDR3 DNA: TGTGCCAGCAGTCCCACCGGGACAGGGGCCCACGAG. The chain couples TRBV3-1 (or the pseudogene TRBV3-2) to TRBJ2-7, with TRBD1 matching over 10 bases. The DNA ends 3 residues before the CDR3 does, and the rest of the CDR3 is filled in from the germline J gene. Per germline, CDR1 LGHDT and CDR2 YNNKEL (reference sequence). V lost 6 bases to trimming and J lost 5 bases; unmatched junction nucleotides: 10. The CDR3 contains 15 residues.

In the case of this clone: The read finishes 3 residues shy of the CDR3 end, and the germline J gene is used to complete it. This chain joins TRBV18 and TRBJ1-2; 7 bases are a match to TRBD1. Germline V gives CDR1 KGHSH, CDR2 LQKENI. Trimming took 2 bases from V and 5 from J; bases not matched to a gene: 8. The CDR3 is made up of 15 amino acids. The CDR3 here is CASSPGTEGRYGYTF. CDR3 DNA (partial): TGTGCCAGCTCACCAGGGACAGAAGGCCGGTATGGC.

This clone occurred many times. Read coverage stops 3 residues before the CDR3 terminus; the germline J gene supplies the remainder. This chain joins TRBV2 and TRBJ2-3; D remains unclear. Germline lookup yields CDR1 SNHLY and CDR2 FYNNEI. The CDR3 contains 12 residues. V was pared by 6 bases and J by 5 bases, with 9 bases between. The sequenced part of the CDR3 DNA is TGTGCCAGCAGCCCGGGTCTAGATACG. Protein: CASSPGLDT. The full CDR3 sequence reads CASSPGLDTQYF.

In regard to this clone: The read terminates 3 residues ahead of where the CDR3 ends, so the germline J gene completes it. The chain employs TRBV7-9 and TRBJ2-7; 9 bases are shared with TRBD1. Germline CDR1 is SEHNR and CDR2 is FQNEAQ (reference sequence). The CDR3 is 15 amino acids. V dropped 1 base and J dropped 5; count of bases not matched to a gene: 6. Partial CDR3 DNA: TGTGCCAGCAGCTTAGGAGGGACAGGGTTTCACGAG. Translating it yields CASSLGGTGFHE. The full CDR3 protein is CASSLGGTGFHEQYF.

Many counts were recorded for this clone. The read comes to an end 3 residues before the CDR3 does, leaving the germline J gene to fill in the end. V is TRBV28 and J is TRBJ2-1; 10 bases align to TRBD1. The CDR3 covers 15 residues. Germline CDR1 is MDHEN and CDR2 is SYDVKM. The ends lost 6 bases at V and 8 bases at J; junction bases unmatched: 10. The CDR3 bases that were read are TGTGCCAGCAGGAGGGGACAGGGGCCCGGCGATGAG. Encoded protein: CASRRGQGPGDE. The CDR3 reads in full as CASRRGQGPGDEQFF.

This clone was seen repeatedly, ten times or more. The read finishes 3 residues shy of the CDR3 end, and the germline J gene is used to complete it. The J gene is TRBJ1-4, the V gene TRBV7-8, with D perhaps TRBD1 (5 bases). Germline V CDR1 and CDR2: SGHVS, FQNEAQ. The length of the CDR3 is 15 residues. V was trimmed by 5 bases and J by 5 bases, leaving 15 bases between them. CDR3 bases read: TGTGCCAGCAGCCCGGGGGAGGGAAGGAATGAAAAA. Its translation: CASSPGEGRNEK. The whole CDR3 protein is CASSPGEGRNEKLFF.

Sample share makes this clone medium-sized. The missing CDR3 end, 3 residues past where the read stops, is filled in from the germline J gene. This rearrangement joins TRBV20-1 to TRBJ2-3; 8 nucleotides align to TRBD2. Trimming removed 1 base from V and 1 base from J; junction bases left unmatched: 1. The CDR3 has 14 residues. The germline V gene has CDR1 DFQATT and CDR2 SNEGSKA (reference sequence). The covered CDR3 bases are TGCAGTGCTAGAGGAGCGGGAGGCACAGATACG. Translation: CSARGAGGTDT. The CDR3 as a whole reads CSARGAGGTDTQYF.

The table lists this clone with many counts. Coverage ceases 3 residues before the CDR3 finishes, and the germline J gene fills in the end. The chain combines TRBV6-7 with TRBJ2-1; 10 bases are a match to TRBD2. TRBV6-7 is identified as an open reading frame with a role that is uncertain. The CDR3 covers 19 residues. Unmatched junction bases numbered 18, after V lost 2 bases and J lost 8 bases. Here the CDR3 reads CASSYPRGGLAEGGDEQFF. The CDR3 bases that were read are TGTGCCAGCAGTTACCCCCGCGGAGGACTAGCGGAAGGGGGGGATGAG.

This clone was counted a few times. The read is 3 residues too short to cover the CDR3 end, so that end is filled in from the germline J gene. The rearrangement uses TRBV2 and TRBJ2-5; D perhaps matches TRBD2 (6 bases). The CDR3 covers 12 residues. V lost 7 bases, J lost 5 bases, and 11 bases lay in between. Germline lookup yields CDR1 SNHLY and CDR2 FYNNEI. Incomplete CDR3 DNA: TGTGCCAGCAAAGCGAGCGGGGAGACC. Its protein product is CASKASGET. The CDR3 reads in full as CASKASGETQYF.

In this sample, this clone turned up many times. The CDR3 end falls 3 residues outside the read, so it is completed with the germline J gene. The gene calls are TRBV20-1 and TRBJ2-7; TRBD2 might be the D (7 bases). V was clipped by 1 base and J by 4 bases, with 14 bases between them. The CDR3 extends over 14 amino acids. Germline lookup yields CDR1 DFQATT and CDR2 SNEGSKA (reference sequence). The CDR3 bases that were read are TGCAGTGCTAGAGTTGCAGGGGAGGGATACGAG. It specifies CSARVAGEGYE. The CDR3 as a whole reads CSARVAGEGYEQYF.

This clone has at least ten counts. With the read ending 3 residues before the CDR3 end, the germline J gene is used to fill in that end. J is TRBJ2-3 and V is TRBV5-1; TRBD2 matches 10 bases. Losses at the gene ends were 4 bases for V and 3 bases for J; bases not matched to a gene: 8. CDR3 length: 16 residues. Germline lookup yields CDR1 SGHRS and CDR2 YFSETQ. CDR3 in amino acids: CASSLISGRETDTQYF. The sequenced part of the CDR3 DNA is TGCGCCAGCAGCCTGATAAGCGGGAGGGAAACAGATACG. Looking up the rest from reference TRBV5-1 and TRBJ2-3 gives the full variable domain: KAGVTQTPRYLIKTRGQQVTLSCSPISGHRSVSWYQQTPGQGLQFLFEYFSETQRNKGNFPGRFSGRQFSNSRSEMNVSTLELGDSALYLCASSLISGRETDTQYFGPGTRLTVL.

In this sample, this clone turned up many times. CDR3 sequence: CASSETGGSTEAFF. The CDR3 bases that were read are TGTGCCAGTAGCGAGACAGGGGGGTCGACTGAA. The chain has TRBV19 and TRBJ1-1, with TRBD1 matching 9 bases. The read terminates 3 residues ahead of where the CDR3 ends, so the germline J gene completes it. The CDR3 covers 14 residues. V gave up 6 bases and J gave up 5 bases; unmatched junction bases: 7. The germline CDR1 and CDR2 sequences are LNHDA and SQIVND (reference sequence).

This clone was observed at least ten times. The CDR3 end lies 3 residues beyond the end of the read and is filled in from the germline J gene. The chain combines TRBV19 with TRBJ1-4; 8 nucleotides match TRBD1. Per the germline V gene, CDR1 is LNHDA and CDR2 is SQIVND (reference sequence). J gave up 7 bases and V 5 bases, and 9 bases lay outside the gene matches. This CDR3 has 15 amino acids. CDR3 bases read: TGTGCCAGTAGTCCACGGACAGGGCTGAGTGAAAAA. Translated, it gives CASSPRTGLSEK. The whole CDR3 protein reads CASSPRTGLSEKLFF.

Details on this clone: The CDR3 is cut off 3 residues early in the read; its end comes from the germline J gene. The chain joins TRBV18 to TRBJ2-1, with 9 bases that match TRBD1. Germline loops: CDR1 KGHSH, CDR2 LQKENI. The CDR3 runs 15 residues. V lost 5 bases to trimming and J lost 6 bases; unmatched junction nucleotides: 8. CDR3 DNA, as far as it was read: TGTGCCAGCTCAAACCGGGACAGGGACAGCAATGAG. Translation: CASSNRDRDSNE. The complete CDR3 sequence is CASSNRDRDSNEQFF.

This clone showed up many times. With the read ending 3 residues before the CDR3 end, the germline J gene is used to fill in that end. This chain connects TRBV11-2 to TRBJ2-5; D gene unclear. Germline V gene data show CDR1 as SGHAT and CDR2 as FQNNGV. This CDR3 has 14 residues. The V and J ends lost 5 bases and 1 base respectively, with 11 bases between them. CDR3 loop: CASSRTTSQETQYF. The DNA read from the CDR3 is TGTGCCAGCAGCCGAACTACCTCCCAAGAGACC.

This clone was seen repeatedly, ten times or more. At one end, the junction sequence differs from germline, possibly due to a read error. The read gets to within 3 residues of the CDR3 end, and the germline J gene fills in the rest. The chain combines TRBV19 with TRBJ1-5; no reliable D call. The length of the CDR3 is 14 residues. The germline V gene has CDR1 LNHDA and CDR2 SQIVND (reference sequence). The CDR3 bases that were read are TGTGCCAGTAGTCTAGACGTGAGCAATCAGCCC. Protein: CASSLDVSNQP. The full-length CDR3 reads as CASSLDVSNQPQHF.

The table lists this clone with a few counts. The observed sequence ends 3 residues before the CDR3 terminus, with the missing tail filled in from the germline J gene. This chain links TRBV20-1 with TRBJ2-1, with 7 positions matching TRBD2. Looked up from germline, CDR1 is DFQATT and CDR2 is SNEGSKA (reference sequence). V shed 3 bases, J shed 8 bases, and the junction held 7 bases outside the gene matches. The CDR3 sequence is 13 residues long. Partial CDR3 DNA: TGCAGTGCTAGCCCAACTAGCGCGGATGAG. It codes for CSASPTSADE. The entire CDR3 protein reads CSASPTSADEQFF.

By proportion, this clone is medium-sized. Read data end 3 residues before the CDR3 end; the end is taken from the germline J gene. V usage is TRBV29-1 and J usage is TRBJ2-1, with 9 bases that match TRBD2. The CDR3 runs 14 residues. V gave up 6 bases and J gave up 5 bases; unmatched junction bases: 8. Germline assignment: CDR1 SQVTM and CDR2 ANQGSEA. CDR3 DNA, as far as it was read: TGCAGCGTCCGCTGGGGACTAGCCAACAATGAG. This sequence encodes CSVRWGLANNE. The full CDR3 is CSVRWGLANNEQFF.

This clone was counted many times. The read falls 3 residues short of the CDR3 end, and the missing part is taken from the germline J gene. J is TRBJ1-5 and V is TRBV7-9; a weak D match, TRBD1 (6 bases). The CDR3 is 13 residues long. Trimming shortened V by 5 bases and J by 7 bases, and 12 bases separated the two germline ends. The germline V gene has CDR1 SEHNR and CDR2 FQNEAQ (reference sequence). The CDR3 is CASSAGTPQPQHF. The CDR3 bases that were read are TGTGCCAGCAGCGCAGGGACACCCCAGCCC.